This T cell receptor (beta chain) was profiled in a study of T cells after yellow fever vaccination. Whole-study results and caveats: A faster peak, day 5 versus 15, was reached by the weaker secondary response. Post-booster repertoires again held most primary-vaccination clones (about 96% CD4, approximately 90% CD8). Sorted repertoires could include abundant contaminating clonotypes from bulk cells.

This clonotype has only a few counts. The target antigen is unknown. V was clipped by 0 bases and J by 8 bases, with 17 bases between them. Germline V gives CDR1 DFQATT, CDR2 SNEGSKA (reference sequence). The CDR3 runs to 15 residues. TCRdb processed the 5' RACE reads anew with MiXCR; each CDR3 protein has one entry. Of 620,000 or so distinct CDR3 sequences in the sample, approximately 13% were seen once. This specimen was PBMCs, taken on the day of the yellow fever booster vaccination. The V and J genes are TRBV20-1 and TRBJ2-1, with D tentatively TRBD1 (7 bases). The receptor's source is a man in his thirties or forties who received the YFV17D yellow fever vaccine. The DNA for the CDR3 is TGCAGTGCTAGAGATGGGGACAGCGGGCCCGATGAGCAGTTCTTC. Amino acids: CSARDGDSGPDEQFF.